Below are 25 T cell receptor beta chains sequenced from a single sample in a study of blood T cells in healthy people across ages. Primers used in a second PCR of roughly 6 to 11 cycles were a sample-barcoded 5' primer and a J-beta primer mix. TCRdb reprocessed the 5' RACE reads via MiXCR and lists one record per CDR3 protein. The sample has 600,000 to 800,000 distinct CDR3 sequences, about 21% seen once. Input material: blood. These receptors were obtained from a man between 65 and 85 years old in good health.

This clonotype was recorded many times. This chain links TRBV4-3 with TRBJ2-3; a weak D match, TRBD2 (5 bases). The germline CDR1 and CDR2 sequences are LGHNA and YSLEER. The CDR3 is 11 residues long. Trimming removed 5 bases at V and 5 bases at J, with 5 bases between. As DNA, the CDR3 is TGCGCCAGCAGCGGAGGAGATACGCAGTATTTT. Amino acids: CASSGGDTQYF.

This clonotype has only a few counts. The V and J genes are TRBV12-3 or TRBV12-4 and TRBJ1-1, with TRBD1 matching 8 bases. Germline trimming cut 6 bases from V and 2 bases from J; bases unmatched to any gene: 5. The CDR3 length is 14 residues. CDR3: CASRKTGANTEAFF. In DNA, the CDR3 is TGTGCCAGCAGAAAGACAGGGGCCAACACTGAAGCTTTCTTT.

This clonotype was picked up a small number of times. V and J are TRBV28 and TRBJ2-3; 15 bases are shared with TRBD2. CDR1 and CDR2 from the germline V gene are MDHEN and SYDVKM. CDR3 length: 16 amino acids. V shed 5 bases and J 6 bases; nucleotides not matched to a gene: 6. CDR3 bases: TGTGCCAGCAGTCCGGGGACTAGCGGGAGGTCTGATACGCAGTATTTT. Its protein is CASSPGTSGRSDTQYF.

This clonotype was detected many times. This chain uses TRBV15 with TRBJ2-2; no definite D call. The CDR3 length is 14 residues. Trimming took 0 bases from V and 5 from J, leaving 7 bases between them. Germline V gene sequence: CDR1 LNHNV, CDR2 YYDKDF (reference sequence). This chain's CDR3 is CATSRDIKTGELFF. The CDR3 nucleotides are TGTGCCACCAGCAGAGATATCAAAACCGGGGAGCTGTTTTTT. The full variable domain, with the rest looked up from reference TRBV15 and TRBJ2-2, is DAMVIQNPRYQVTQFGKPVTLSCSQTLNHNVMYWYQQKSSQAPKLLFHYYDKDFNNEADTPDNFQSRRPNTSFCFLDIRSPGLGDTAMYLCATSRDIKTGELFFGEGSRLTVL.

In its sample, this clonotype was seen a few times. The chain employs TRBV28 and TRBJ2-5; maybe TRBD1 (5 bases). Germline V gives CDR1 MDHEN, CDR2 SYDVKM. The CDR3 contains 14 residues. Trimming shortened V by 6 bases and J by 0 bases, and 11 bases separated the two germline ends. CDR3 DNA: TGTGCCAGCAGCGACAGTTCTTACCAAGAGACCCAGTACTTC. It specifies CASSDSSYQETQYF.

The chain links TRBV3-1 to TRBJ2-5; D possibly corresponds to TRBD1 (6 bases). Germline CDR1 reads LGHDT; CDR2 reads YNNKEL (reference sequence). The V end was cut by 1 base, the J end by 5 bases, with 11 bases between. The CDR3 spans 14 residues. The DNA for the CDR3 is TGTGCCAGCAGCCAAGGAGCAACAGGGGAGACCCAGTACTTC. It specifies CASSQGATGETQYF.

The table lists this clonotype with a few counts. Since a much larger clone is just one base distant, this may be a read error. The genes are TRBV10-3 and TRBJ2-3, with 9 bases lining up with TRBD2. Germline V CDR1 and CDR2: ENHRY, SYGVKD. CDR3 length: 13 residues. The CDR3 coding sequence is TGTGGAGGTTCTAGCGGGGACACAGATGCGCAGTATTTT. Translation gives CGGSSGDTDAQYF.

This clonotype was picked up many times. The chain employs TRBV20-1 and TRBJ2-7, with 10 positions matching TRBD2. From germline, CDR1 is DFQATT and CDR2 SNEGSKA (reference sequence). After removal of 3 bases from V and 9 bases from J, the junction contained 8 bases not matched to a gene. The CDR3 consists of 13 residues. In DNA form, the CDR3 reads TGCAGTGCTAGCCCCTCTAGCGGGAGTTTGCAGTACTTC. This codes for CSASPSSGSLQYF.

The chain uses TRBV20-1 and TRBJ2-4, with TRBD2 matching 9 bases. This CDR3 has 15 amino acids. J lost 8 bases, V lost 0 bases, and 8 bases had no gene match. Germline V gives CDR1 DFQATT, CDR2 SNEGSKA (reference sequence). The CDR3 reads CSARDLSGSMDIQYF. CDR3 nucleotide sequence: TGCAGTGCTAGAGATCTTAGCGGGAGTATGGACATTCAGTACTTC.

J is TRBJ2-5 and V is TRBV6-1, with TRBD1 matching over 7 bases. Germline CDR1 and CDR2: MNHNS and SASEGT. The CDR3 is 13 amino acids. V lost 10 bases and J lost 2; bases outside the gene matches: 7. The CDR3 DNA reads TGTGCCACCAACGACAGGGCTCAAGAGACCCAGTACTTC. Translation gives CATNDRAQETQYF.

The genes are TRBV4-3 and TRBJ2-3; 9 nucleotides match TRBD2. V lost 1 base and J lost 0; bases outside the gene matches: 5. This CDR3 spans 17 amino acids. Germline values: CDR1 LGHNA, CDR2 YSLEER. CDR3: CASSQGSSGTSTDTQYF. For the CDR3, the DNA is TGCGCCAGCAGCCAAGGGTCTAGCGGGACTAGCACAGATACGCAGTATTTT.

The chain links TRBV12-3 or TRBV12-4 to TRBJ2-5, with D perhaps matching TRBD1 or TRBD2 (5 bases each). The tail of the sequence fits TRBJ2-7 better, so the J call may be wrong. There are 12 residues in the CDR3. The CDR3 spells CAYPTGPYEQYF. The CDR3 DNA reads TGTGCCTACCCAACGGGGCCCTACGAGCAGTACTTC.

V is TRBV7-9 and J is TRBJ1-1, with 9 bases fitting TRBD1. The CDR3 is 13 amino acids. V dropped 10 bases and J dropped 5; count of bases not matched to a gene: 8. Per germline, CDR1 SEHNR and CDR2 FQNEAQ (reference sequence). The CDR3 region is CATQDRGLTEAFF. The CDR3 DNA is TGTGCCACCCAGGACAGGGGTTTGACTGAAGCTTTCTTT. Full variable domain (rest looked up from reference TRBV7-9 and TRBJ1-1): DTGVSQNPRHKITKRGQNVTFRCDPISEHNRLYWYRQTLGQGPEFLTYFQNEAQLEKSRLLSDRFSAERPKGSFSTLEIQRTEQGDSAMYLCATQDRGLTEAFFGQGTRLTVV.

This clonotype came up a few times. The chain joins TRBV6-2 or TRBV6-3 to TRBJ1-1; no firm D call. The V end lost 0 bases, the J end lost 0 bases, and 14 bases lay between the germline ends. The CDR3 contains 17 residues. Germline lookup yields CDR1 MNHEY and CDR2 SVGEGT. CDR3: CASSYSDLPRVNTEAFF. Here the CDR3 DNA reads TGTGCCAGCAGTTACTCGGACCTCCCACGGGTGAACACTGAAGCTTTCTTT.

The V and J genes are TRBV29-1 and TRBJ2-3; TRBD2 matches at 8 bases. This CDR3 region has 12 residues. Germline V lookup: CDR1 SQVTM, CDR2 ANQGSEA. V dropped 6 bases and J dropped 4; count of bases not matched to a gene: 3. Here the CDR3 DNA reads TGCAGCGTAGCGGGAGCGGCAGATACGCAGTATTTT. Translation: CSVAGAADTQYF.

In this sample, this clonotype turned up a few times. V usage is TRBV5-1 and J usage is TRBJ2-5, with unresolved D. Trimming removed 0 bases from V and 4 bases from J, with 7 bases in between. CDR1 is SGHRS, CDR2 YFSETQ, per germline. The CDR3 sequence is 13 residues long. CDR3: CASSLEQIETQYF. The DNA of the CDR3 is TGCGCCAGCAGCTTGGAACAGATAGAGACCCAGTACTTC.

This chain links TRBV6-5 with TRBJ2-5; 9 bases align to TRBD2. The J call may be wrong; the DNA end is better matched by TRBJ2-1. Germline values: CDR1 MNHEY, CDR2 SVGAGI. The CDR3 covers 12 residues. DNA for the CDR3: TGTGCCACGCGGCGGGAGGGCGGTGAGCAGTTCTTC. This gives the protein CATRREGGEQFF.

The chain links TRBV10-3 to TRBJ2-5; TRBD2 aligns across 8 bases. The J call may be faulty, since TRBJ2-1 better matches the DNA end. The CDR3 is 14 amino acids. CDR1 ENHRY and CDR2 SYGVKD come from the germline V gene. The CDR3, as DNA: TGTGCCATCAGTGCCCGGGAGGGCTACAATGAGCAGTTCTTC. It is translated as CAISAREGYNEQFF.

V and J are TRBV4-3 and TRBJ2-4; perhaps TRBD2 as D (5 bases). V gave up 0 bases and J gave up 6 bases, with 15 bases separating them. From germline, CDR1 is LGHNA and CDR2 YSLEER. This CDR3 spans 16 amino acids. As DNA, the CDR3 is TGCGCCAGCAGCCAAGATCCCCGCGGGTCTCCAAACATTCAGTACTTC. Translation: CASSQDPRGSPNIQYF.

Points on this clonotype: A much bigger clone sits one base away, suggesting this may be a read error. The V and J genes are TRBV12-3 or TRBV12-4 and TRBJ2-4; D remains unclear. The CDR3 is 14 amino acids. The CDR3 DNA reads as TGTGCCGGCAGTCAGACAACCTGGGGAAACATTCAGTACTTC. It encodes CAGSQTTWGNIQYF.

This chain connects TRBV7-9 to TRBJ2-5; D unresolved. The DNA end is a closer match to TRBJ2-7, so the J assignment may be wrong. CDR3 length: 14 amino acids. The germline V gene has CDR1 SEHNR and CDR2 FQNEAQ (reference sequence). Here the CDR3 reads CASSLEQFTYEQYF. The CDR3 DNA is TGTGCCAGCAGCTTAGAACAGTTTACCTACGAGCAGTACTTC.

The V and J genes are TRBV7-2 and TRBJ2-7; 7 bases are shared with TRBD2. After removal of 1 base from V and 6 bases from J, the junction contained 9 bases not matched to a gene. CDR1 and CDR2 (germline): SGHTA, FQGNSA. The CDR3 totals 15 residues. As DNA, the CDR3 is TGTGCCAGCAGCTTAGGGGGGGGTGCGATCGCCGAGCAGTACTTC. Translated, it gives CASSLGGGAIAEQYF.

This clonotype was recorded a few times. The chain carries TRBV6-5 and TRBJ1-2; TRBD1 aligns across 7 bases. The V segment lost 0 bases and the J segment 7 bases; nucleotides outside the gene matches: 5. Germline V gives CDR1 MNHEY, CDR2 SVGAGI. CDR3 size: 14 residues. The CDR3 sequence is CASSYSRGQGGYTF. The CDR3 DNA follows: TGTGCCAGCAGTTACTCGAGGGGGCAAGGTGGCTACACCTTC.

This clonotype has only a few counts. The J gene is TRBJ2-7, the V gene TRBV20-1, with D perhaps matching TRBD2 (5 bases). The V gene lost 1 base and the J gene lost 0 bases, with 10 bases spanning the gap. The CDR3 totals 14 residues. Germline CDR1 DFQATT, CDR2 SNEGSKA (reference sequence). The CDR3 DNA reads as TGCAGTGCTAGAGTCGATGCGGGCTCCTACGAGCAGTACTTC. Its protein product is CSARVDAGSYEQYF.

The V gene is TRBV7-9, the J gene TRBJ1-5; 7 positions agree with TRBD1. There are 12 residues in the CDR3. The germline V gene has CDR1 SEHNR and CDR2 FQNEAQ (reference sequence). The CDR3 reads CAIGQENQPQHF. The DNA for the CDR3 is TGTGCAATTGGACAGGAGAATCAGCCCCAGCATTTT.